One and the same sample provided the 29 T cell receptor beta chains below, sequenced in a study of T cell responses to AZD1222 COVID-19 vaccine. TCRdb's copy holds only in-frame clones and misses some; the assay was immunoSEQ multiplex PCR. The sample has about 96,000 clones; roughly 88% are singletons. Sequenced here: peripheral blood, sampled on day 0 of AZD1222 vaccination. These TCRs come from an adult in good health.

The V and J genes are TRBV23-1 and TRBJ2-3; D gene uncertain. TRBV23-1 is classed as an ORF, of uncertain function. Between the trimmed V and J ends, which lost 0 bases and 0 bases, there was a span of 19 bases. The length of the CDR3 is 19 residues. CDR3 residues: CASSQSTPNRTPSTDTQYF. The CDR3 region has the DNA TGCGCCAGCAGTCAATCGACCCCGAACAGAACTCCTAGCACAGATACGCAGTATTTT.

As DNA, the CDR3 is TGTGCCAGCAGTTACTCTTGGGAGTATGAGCAGTTCTTC. It is translated as CASSYSWEYEQFF. The genes are TRBV6-5 and TRBJ2-1; TRBD2 might be the D (5 bases). Trimming cost V 0 bases and J 8 bases, with 8 bases left between them. Germline CDR1 and CDR2: MNHEY and SVGAGI. CDR3 length: 13 residues.

The J gene is TRBJ2-7, the V gene TRBV28; the D gene is possibly TRBD1 (6 bases). The CDR3 spans 16 residues. V lost 6 bases to trimming and J lost 4 bases, with 22 bases between them. CDR1 is MDHEN and CDR2 is SYDVKM in the germline V gene. Here the CDR3 reads CASRRGTGRIGYEQYF. The CDR3 DNA reads as TGTGCCAGCAGGCGAGGTACAGGGCGGATCGGGTACGAGCAGTACTTC.

The rearrangement uses TRBV28 and TRBJ1-2, with D unresolved. V dropped 6 bases and J dropped 1 base, with 6 bases sitting between them. Per the germline V gene, CDR1 is MDHEN and CDR2 is SYDVKM. The CDR3 totals 12 residues. The chain's CDR3 is CASSLRNYGYTF. The DNA of the CDR3 is TGTGCCAGCAGCCTGCGTAACTATGGCTACACCTTC.

In its sample, this clone was seen once. V usage is TRBV30 and J usage is TRBJ1-1, with TRBD1 matching over 8 bases. The CDR3 has 13 amino acids. V dropped 8 bases and J dropped 1; count of bases not matched to a gene: 6. Germline V gene lookup returns CDR1 GTSNPN and CDR2 SVGIG (reference sequence). CDR3 bases: TGTGCCAGGGGGGACAGGAGGAACACTGAAGCTTTCTTT. This encodes CARGDRRNTEAFF.

CDR3 DNA: TGTGCCAGCAGTTTAGGAGTTTATAGCAATCAGCCCCAGCATTTT. It encodes CASSLGVYSNQPQHF. V and J are TRBV28 and TRBJ1-5; no reliable D call. Germline V gene data show CDR1 as MDHEN and CDR2 as SYDVKM. V lost 2 bases and J lost 0, with 8 bases in between. This CDR3 region has 15 residues.

V is TRBV30 and J is TRBJ1-3; D is unclear. The CDR3 has 15 amino acids. V lost 0 bases and J lost 4, with 13 bases in between. Germline V gene sequence: CDR1 GTSNPN, CDR2 SVGIG (reference sequence). CDR3 residues: CAWSVSQSGGNTIYF. The CDR3 region has the DNA TGTGCCTGGAGTGTTTCCCAGTCGGGCGGAAACACCATATATTTT.

The chain combines TRBV2 with TRBJ1-2; a weak D match, TRBD1 (6 bases). V was clipped by 0 bases and J by 4 bases, with 12 bases between them. The CDR3 is made up of 15 amino acids. The germline V gene encodes CDR1 SNHLY and CDR2 FYNNEI. This chain's CDR3 is CASSEAGGRLYGYTF. CDR3 bases: TGTGCCAGCAGTGAAGCAGGGGGGCGACTCTATGGCTACACCTTC.

The chain uses TRBV4-2 and TRBJ2-3; possible D gene TRBD2, 5 bases. Germline values: CDR1 LGHNA, CDR2 YNFKEQ. V dropped 1 base and J dropped 4 bases, with 18 bases sitting between them. The CDR3 consists of 17 residues. The chain's CDR3 is CASSQGGSGLRADTQYF. The CDR3 region has the DNA TGTGCCAGCAGCCAAGGAGGAAGCGGCCTGCGCGCAGATACGCAGTATTTT.

The chain joins TRBV14 to TRBJ1-1, with a weak D call TRBD1 (5 bases). The CDR3 sequence is 14 residues long. Germline V gene sequence: CDR1 SGHDN, CDR2 FVKESK. V dropped 5 bases and J dropped 3 bases, with 13 bases sitting between them. The CDR3 spells CASSIKGGDTEAFF. The CDR3 coding sequence is TGTGCCAGCAGCATCAAGGGAGGGGACACTGAAGCTTTCTTT.

This clone was picked up one time. The chain is built from TRBV2 and TRBJ2-7, with 12 bases lining up with TRBD1. This CDR3 has 15 residues. Unmatched junction bases numbered 7, after V lost 8 bases and J lost 2 bases. Germline V gene lookup returns CDR1 SNHLY and CDR2 FYNNEI. The CDR3 DNA sequence: TGTGCCAGCGTGGGGACAGGGGGCACAACCTACGAGCAGTACTTC. This gives the protein CASVGTGGTTYEQYF.

In DNA form, the CDR3 reads TGTGCCTGGAGTGTGATAACGGGGATGGCTTTCTTT. Its translation is CAWSVITGMAFF. The J gene is TRBJ1-1, the V gene TRBV30; D unresolved. Germline CDR1 and CDR2: GTSNPN and SVGIG (reference sequence). The CDR3 length is 12 residues. V gave up 0 bases and J gave up 11 bases, with 13 bases separating them.

The V gene is TRBV28, the J gene TRBJ2-7, with D perhaps matching TRBD1 (9 bases). CDR1 and CDR2 from the germline V gene are MDHEN and SYDVKM. The CDR3 runs 15 residues. V lost 7 bases, J lost 5 bases, and 21 bases lay in between. In DNA form, the CDR3 reads TGTGCCAGCACTACAGGGGGCAGCGGGAGAGACGAGCAGTACTTC. It specifies CASTTGGSGRDEQYF.

This chain links TRBV28 with TRBJ1-1; D not resolved. The V end lost 7 bases, the J end lost 5 bases, and 11 bases lay between the germline ends. Germline CDR1 reads MDHEN; CDR2 reads SYDVKM. The CDR3 consists of 12 residues. CDR3 amino acids: CASTVGRTEAFF. CDR3 coding DNA: TGTGCCAGCACCGTAGGTAGGACTGAAGCTTTCTTT.

This clone was observed a single time. The rearrangement links TRBV9 to TRBJ1-2; TRBD1 might be the D (5 bases). This CDR3 comprises 14 residues. Germline V gene data show CDR1 as SGDLS and CDR2 as YYNGEE. V was trimmed by 2 bases and J by 1 base, leaving 9 bases between them. The CDR3 DNA follows: TGTGCCAGCAGCGTCCCGGGACGTAACTATGGCTACACCTTC. Translated, it gives CASSVPGRNYGYTF.

The chain links TRBV5-1 to TRBJ2-2; no clear D. Germline V gene data show CDR1 as SGHRS and CDR2 as YFSETQ. V shed 0 bases and J shed 0 bases, with 9 bases lying between them. The CDR3 contains 16 residues. The CDR3 coding sequence is TGCGCCAGCAGCTTGGAGGTTAGCCCGAACACCGGGGAGCTGTTTTTT. Amino acids: CASSLEVSPNTGELFF.

This clone was picked up one time. The J gene is TRBJ1-1, the V gene TRBV19; D gene ambiguous. Per germline, CDR1 LNHDA and CDR2 SQIVND (reference sequence). V lost 5 bases and J lost 6, with 16 bases in between. The length of the CDR3 is 14 residues. The CDR3 reads CASSGPLRSAEAFF. The CDR3 DNA is TGTGCCAGTAGTGGGCCCCTTAGGTCGGCTGAAGCTTTCTTT.

This rearrangement joins TRBV7-9 to TRBJ1-3, with D unresolved. The length of the CDR3 is 12 residues. Germline assignment: CDR1 SEHNR and CDR2 FQNEAQ (reference sequence). V gave up 6 bases and J gave up 7 bases, with 10 bases separating them. In DNA form, the CDR3 reads TGTGCCAGCAGTGCTACCAAGAACACCATATATTTT. Amino acid sequence: CASSATKNTIYF.

V is TRBV5-6 and J is TRBJ2-1; 7 nucleotides align to TRBD2. Germline V gene sequence: CDR1 SGHDT, CDR2 YYEEEE. The ends lost 6 bases at V and 1 base at J; junction bases unmatched: 10. CDR3 length: 16 amino acids. The CDR3 nucleotides read TGTGCCAGCAACTCACCGGGCGGGAGATCCTACAATGAGCAGTTCTTC. Translated, it gives CASNSPGGRSYNEQFF.

This chain connects TRBV6-5 to TRBJ1-4; D is possibly TRBD1 (5 bases). CDR3 length: 13 residues. Germline V gene data show CDR1 as MNHEY and CDR2 as SVGAGI. Trimming cost V 6 bases and J 7 bases, with 12 bases left between them. CDR3 in amino acids: CASRRGRSEKLFF. The CDR3 coding sequence is TGTGCCAGCAGGAGGGGAAGGAGTGAAAAACTGTTTTTT.

The V and J genes are TRBV4-2 and TRBJ1-3, with a tentative D call TRBD1 (5 bases). CDR1 LGHNA and CDR2 YNFKEQ come from the germline V gene. CDR3 length equals 15 residues. Trimming removed 1 base at V and 2 bases at J, with 9 bases between. CDR3 DNA: TGTGCCAGCAGCCAAGCCGGGACGGCTGGAAACACCATATATTTT. It translates to CASSQAGTAGNTIYF.

The rearrangement uses TRBV9 and TRBJ2-7; D possibly uses TRBD1 or TRBD2 (5 bases each). Deletions cut 3 bases from V and 0 bases from J, with 16 bases between. Germline V gives CDR1 SGDLS, CDR2 YYNGEE. CDR3 size: 16 residues. CDR3 residues: CASSATGTQGSYEQYF. The CDR3 nucleotides are TGTGCCAGCAGCGCTACCGGGACCCAAGGCTCCTACGAGCAGTACTTC. Supplemented by reference TRBV9 and TRBJ2-7, the full variable domain reads DSGVTQTPKHLITATGQRVTLRCSPRSGDLSVYWYQQSLDQGLQFLIQYYNGEERAKGNILERFSAQQFPDLHSELNLSSLELGDSALYFCASSATGTQGSYEQYFGPGTRLTVT.

About this clone itself: An end of the junction differs from the germline gene, which may be a read error. This rearrangement joins TRBV7-6 to TRBJ2-1; 7 positions match TRBD2. The CDR3 totals 16 residues. CDR1 is SGHVS, CDR2 FNYEAQ, per germline. CDR3 sequence reads: CASSLANGAGLNEQFF. CDR3 nucleotides: TGTGCCAGCAGCCTAGCTAACGGAGCGGGACTCAATGAGCAGTTCTTC.

This chain connects TRBV27 to TRBJ1-4, with a tentative D call TRBD1 (6 bases). V lost 2 bases, J lost 8 bases, and 12 bases lay in between. Germline V gene data show CDR1 as MNHEY and CDR2 as SMNVEV (reference sequence). The CDR3 is 14 amino acids. The CDR3 nucleotides read TGTGCCAGCAGTTTAGAGGGACAAGGGGAAAAACTGTTTTTT. It encodes CASSLEGQGEKLFF.

V gene TRBV4-2 combines with J gene TRBJ2-1; D perhaps matches TRBD2 (6 bases). Germline V gene sequence: CDR1 LGHNA, CDR2 YNFKEQ. Trimming removed 0 bases at V and 8 bases at J, with 8 bases between. The CDR3 is 13 residues long. The CDR3 DNA is TGTGCCAGCAGCCAAGATCGGGAGTATGAGCAGTTCTTC. Protein: CASSQDREYEQFF.

The rearrangement links TRBV7-3 to TRBJ2-1; D gene unclear. V lost 3 bases, J lost 4 bases, and 16 bases lay in between. The CDR3 sequence is 16 residues long. CDR1 is SGHTA and CDR2 is FQGTGA in the germline V gene. This chain's CDR3 is CASSLTPSDGYNEQFF. CDR3 DNA sequence: TGTGCCAGCAGCTTGACCCCCAGCGACGGGTACAATGAGCAGTTCTTC.

This clone was recorded only once. V is TRBV9 and J is TRBJ2-7, with 10 nucleotides matching TRBD1. Trimming at V came to 4 bases and at J to 5 bases, leaving 12 bases not matched to a gene. The germline CDR1 and CDR2 sequences are SGDLS and YYNGEE. This CDR3 contains 16 residues. The CDR3 coding sequence is TGTGCCAGCAGCCTCAATACGGGACAGGGGCTCGACGAGCAGTACTTC. Its protein product is CASSLNTGQGLDEQYF.

This clone has a single count. This sequence joins TRBV6-5 and TRBJ1-1; a weak D match, TRBD1 (5 bases). V gave up 4 bases and J gave up 3 bases, with 12 bases separating them. Germline lookup yields CDR1 MNHEY and CDR2 SVGAGI. The CDR3 is made up of 14 amino acids. The CDR3 here is CASSSPGLYTEAFF. CDR3 coding DNA: TGTGCCAGCAGTTCACCGGGACTGTACACTGAAGCTTTCTTT.

The V call is TRBV19, the J call TRBJ2-7, with TRBD1 matching over 8 bases. J lost 2 bases, V lost 3 bases, and 6 bases had no gene match. The germline gives CDR1 LNHDA, CDR2 SQIVND (reference sequence). The CDR3 runs 15 residues. CDR3 in DNA: TGTGCCAGTAGTATTAGTGGGACAGGAACCTACGAGCAGTACTTC. Its translation is CASSISGTGTYEQYF.